The source of this T cell receptor (beta chain) is a study of response to subunit inactivated influenza vaccine. One entry per CDR3 protein, called by TCRdb with MiXCR from the RT-PCR reads. The sample lists fewer than 700,000 distinct CDR3 sequences, over 10% occurring once. Germline CDR1 and CDR2: SQVTM and ANQGSEA. This CDR3 has 13 amino acids. With 4 bases removed from V and 5 bases from J, the gap between germline ends came to 12 bases. The chain uses TRBV29-1 and TRBJ1-5; D might be TRBD1 (6 bases). This sequence originates from a man aged 45-65 years who received an inactivated influenza vaccine. The sample was PBMCs from blood, taken 45 days after vaccination. CDR3: CSVVGGLDQPQHF. The CDR3 region has the DNA TGCAGCGTTGTGGGGGGGCTCGATCAGCCCCAGCATTTT.